This T cell receptor (beta chain) was found in a study of OX40 agonist ivuxolimab in advanced cancers. On the study more broadly: Partial response was recorded in three patients: one hepatocellular carcinoma and two cutaneous melanoma cases. Study-level results: Normalized T-cell clonal expansion was also low in some nonresponders.

On this clone: What it binds is not known.

Germline V lookup: CDR1 SGHRS, CDR2 YFSETQ. Trimming stripped 0 bases from V and 0 bases from J, with 10 bases between. The CDR3 totals 16 residues. Generated by immunoSEQ multiplex PCR, the TCRdb table keeps only in-frame clones and is missing some. The data contain tens of thousands of clones, around 93% of them singletons. The sample here was CD4+ or CD8+ T cells sorted from blood, taken in a trial of the OX40 agonist ivuxolimab. The clonotype originates from an adult with an advanced solid tumor such as melanoma, head and neck, liver or kidney cancer. This rearrangement joins TRBV5-1 to TRBJ1-5; D gene uncertain. CDR3 DNA sequence: TGCGCCAGCAGCTTGGACGGCAGCTATAGCAATCAGCCCCAGCATTTT. Protein: CASSLDGSYSNQPQHF. Variable domain in full (rest from reference TRBV5-1 and TRBJ1-5): KAGVTQTPRYLIKTRGQQVTLSCSPISGHRSVSWYQQTPGQGLQFLFEYFSETQRNKGNFPGRFSGRQFSNSRSEMNVSTLELGDSALYLCASSLDGSYSNQPQHFGDGTRLSIL.